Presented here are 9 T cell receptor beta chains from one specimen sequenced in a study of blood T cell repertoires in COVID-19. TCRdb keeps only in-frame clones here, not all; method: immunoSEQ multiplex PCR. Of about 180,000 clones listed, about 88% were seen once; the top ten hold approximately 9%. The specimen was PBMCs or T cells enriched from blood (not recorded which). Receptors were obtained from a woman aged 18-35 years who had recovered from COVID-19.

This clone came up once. This chain's CDR3 is CASSFGQGPYEQYF. The DNA for the CDR3 is TGTGCCAGCAGCTTCGGACAGGGGCCTTACGAGCAGTACTTC. The chain combines TRBV7-2 with TRBJ2-7; TRBD1 matches at 9 bases. This CDR3 is 14 amino acids long. The ends lost 3 bases at V and 4 bases at J; junction bases unmatched: 4. Germline V gene sequence: CDR1 SGHTA, CDR2 FQGNSA.

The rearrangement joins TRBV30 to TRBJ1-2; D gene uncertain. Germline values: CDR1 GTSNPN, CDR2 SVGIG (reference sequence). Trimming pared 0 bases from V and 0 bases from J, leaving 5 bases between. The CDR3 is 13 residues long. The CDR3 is CAWSVYSNYGYTF. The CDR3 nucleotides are TGTGCCTGGAGTGTATATTCTAACTATGGCTACACCTTC.

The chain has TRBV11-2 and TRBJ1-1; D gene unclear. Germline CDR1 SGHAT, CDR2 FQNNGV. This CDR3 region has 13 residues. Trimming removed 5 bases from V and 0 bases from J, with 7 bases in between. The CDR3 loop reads CASSLEMNTEAFF. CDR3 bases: TGTGCCAGCAGCCTCGAGATGAACACTGAAGCTTTCTTT.

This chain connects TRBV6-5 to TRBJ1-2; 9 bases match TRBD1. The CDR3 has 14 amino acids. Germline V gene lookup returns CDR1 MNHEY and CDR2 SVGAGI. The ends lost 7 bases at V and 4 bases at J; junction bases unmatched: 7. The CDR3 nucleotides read TGTGCCAGCACTAGGGACAGGGATCTCTATGGCTACACCTTC. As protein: CASTRDRDLYGYTF.

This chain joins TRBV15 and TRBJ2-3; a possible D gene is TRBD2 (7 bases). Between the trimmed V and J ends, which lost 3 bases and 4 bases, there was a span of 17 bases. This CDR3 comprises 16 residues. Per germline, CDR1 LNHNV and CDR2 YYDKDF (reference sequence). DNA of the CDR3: TGTGCCACCAGCAGGCCCCCCGCGGGGGCCCCAGATACGCAGTATTTT. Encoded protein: CATSRPPAGAPDTQYF.

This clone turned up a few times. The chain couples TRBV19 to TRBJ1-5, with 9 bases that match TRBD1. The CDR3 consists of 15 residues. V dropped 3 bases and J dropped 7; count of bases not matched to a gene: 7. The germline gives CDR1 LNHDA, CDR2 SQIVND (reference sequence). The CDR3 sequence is CASSMGTGRAQPQHF. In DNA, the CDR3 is TGTGCCAGTAGTATGGGGACAGGGAGGGCGCAGCCCCAGCATTTT.

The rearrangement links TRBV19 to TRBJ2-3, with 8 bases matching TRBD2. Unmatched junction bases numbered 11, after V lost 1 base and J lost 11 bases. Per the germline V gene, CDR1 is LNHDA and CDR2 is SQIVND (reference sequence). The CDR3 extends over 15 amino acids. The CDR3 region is CASSIAIGTSSLQYF. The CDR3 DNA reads TGTGCCAGTAGTATAGCGATCGGGACTAGTAGTCTGCAGTATTTT.

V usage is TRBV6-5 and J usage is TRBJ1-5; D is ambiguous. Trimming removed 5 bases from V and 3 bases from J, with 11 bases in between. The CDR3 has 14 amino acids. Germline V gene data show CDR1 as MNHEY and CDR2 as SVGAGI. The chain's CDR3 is CASSLKINNQPQHF. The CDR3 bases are TGTGCCAGCAGTCTAAAGATAAACAATCAGCCCCAGCATTTT.

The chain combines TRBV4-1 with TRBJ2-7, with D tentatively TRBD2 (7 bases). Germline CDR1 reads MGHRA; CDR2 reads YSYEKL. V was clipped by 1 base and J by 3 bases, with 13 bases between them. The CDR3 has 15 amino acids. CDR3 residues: CASSQVRRGGYEQYF. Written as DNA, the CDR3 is TGCGCCAGCAGCCAAGTCCGGAGGGGGGGCTACGAGCAGTACTTC.